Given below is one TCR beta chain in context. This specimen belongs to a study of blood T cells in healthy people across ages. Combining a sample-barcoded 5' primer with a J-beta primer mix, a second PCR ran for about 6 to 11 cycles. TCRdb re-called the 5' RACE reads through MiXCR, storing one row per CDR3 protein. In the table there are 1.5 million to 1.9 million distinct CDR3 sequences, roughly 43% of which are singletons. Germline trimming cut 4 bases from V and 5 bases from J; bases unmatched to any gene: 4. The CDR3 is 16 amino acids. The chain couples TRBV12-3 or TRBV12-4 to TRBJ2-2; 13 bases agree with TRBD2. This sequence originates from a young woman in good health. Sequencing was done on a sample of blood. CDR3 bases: TGTGCCAGCAGTTCACTAGCGGGGGGGCGGACCGGGGAGCTGTTTTTT. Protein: CASSSLAGGRTGELFF.